What follows are 12 T cell receptor beta chains derived from one specimen sequenced in a study of T cells in women clearing cervical HPV infection. Using immunoSEQ multiplex PCR, the repertoire was profiled, and TCRdb retains in-frame clones only, with some absent. The sample table sets out around 22,000 clones. Sequencing was done on a sample of blood buffy coat. The origin of the receptors is a woman between 18 and 69 years old with a cervical HPV16 infection that either progressed to CIN3+ or cleared (not recorded which).

For this clone: The read terminates 3 residues ahead of where the CDR3 ends, so the germline J gene completes it. The V gene is TRBV7-2, the J gene TRBJ2-7; maybe TRBD1 (5 bases). This CDR3 has 14 amino acids. The V and J ends lost 2 bases and 6 bases respectively, with 14 bases between them. Per the germline V gene, CDR1 is SGHTA and CDR2 is FQGNSA. Incomplete CDR3 DNA: TGTGCCAGCAGCTTAAACCCCAGGGTTGGCGAG. Residues: CASSLNPRVGE. The full CDR3 reads CASSLNPRVGEQYF.

About this clone itself: The read terminates 3 residues ahead of where the CDR3 ends, so the germline J gene completes it. The V and J genes are TRBV19 and TRBJ2-2, with no clear D. Germline V gene lookup returns CDR1 LNHDA and CDR2 SQIVND (reference sequence). V was cut by 5 bases and J by 1 base, with 8 bases left in between. This CDR3 contains 14 residues. The part of the CDR3 DNA that was read is TGTGCCAGTAGTGTCCAGAAGAACACCGGGGAG. It translates to CASSVQKNTGE. Given in full, the CDR3 is CASSVQKNTGELFF.

On this clone: The CDR3 end falls 3 residues outside the read, so it is completed with the germline J gene. The chain combines TRBV6-2 or TRBV6-3 with TRBJ2-7, with TRBD2 matching 12 bases. Germline lookup yields CDR1 MNHEY and CDR2 SVGEGT. Germline trimming cut 3 bases from V and 1 base from J; bases unmatched to any gene: 7. This CDR3 spans 17 amino acids. The sequenced part of the CDR3 DNA is TGTGCCAGCAGTTATAGTCTAGCGGGAGGGATTTCCTACGAG. It codes for CASSYSLAGGISYE. The whole CDR3 sequence reads CASSYSLAGGISYEQYF.

As for this clone: The CDR3 is cut off 3 residues early in the read; its end comes from the germline J gene. The chain combines TRBV5-1 with TRBJ1-2; 7 bases match TRBD1. Germline V gene data show CDR1 as SGHRS and CDR2 as YFSETQ. The length of the CDR3 is 16 residues. V was pared by 0 bases and J by 3 bases, with 8 bases of the junction left unmatched. CDR3 amino acids: CASSLEGQTGYYGYTF. The DNA read from the CDR3 is TGCGCCAGCAGCTTGGAAGGACAGACAGGGTACTATGGC.

As concerns this clone: With the read ending 3 residues before the CDR3 end, the germline J gene is used to fill in that end. The chain has TRBV7-9 and TRBJ2-1; 7 bases agree with TRBD1. J gave up 7 bases and V 5 bases, and 5 bases lay outside the gene matches. The CDR3 loop spans 13 amino acids. Germline lookup yields CDR1 SEHNR and CDR2 FQNEAQ (reference sequence). The CDR3 bases that were read are TGTGCCAGCAGCCCCGACAGGGCGAATGAG. Translated, it gives CASSPDRANE. The entire CDR3 reads CASSPDRANEQFF.

As to this clone: Read data end 3 residues before the CDR3 end; the end is taken from the germline J gene. V and J are TRBV29-1 and TRBJ2-1; perhaps TRBD2 as D (6 bases). Germline values: CDR1 SQVTM, CDR2 ANQGSEA. V lost 8 bases to trimming and J lost 6 bases, with 20 bases between them. The CDR3 extends over 14 amino acids. The sequenced CDR3 bases are TGCAGCCTTAGTTCGGGGGTTGGGAGCAATGAG. Amino acids: CSLSSGVGSNE. The entire CDR3 protein reads CSLSSGVGSNEQFF.

Note on this clone: The read comes to an end 3 residues before the CDR3 does, leaving the germline J gene to fill in the end. V gene TRBV7-2 combines with J gene TRBJ2-3; no reliable D call. The V gene's germline CDR1 is SGHTA and CDR2 FQGNSA. The CDR3 length is 15 residues. With 0 bases removed from V and 3 bases from J, the gap between germline ends came to 10 bases. CDR3 region: CASSLAPIATDTQYF. The CDR3 DNA, read in part, is TGTGCCAGCAGCTTAGCGCCTATAGCAACAGATACG.

CDR3 region: CASSDFGTGSYNEQFF. CDR3 DNA, as far as it was read: TGTGCCAGTAGCGACTTCGGGACAGGGTCCTACAATGAG. The chain has TRBV19 and TRBJ2-1; 9 bases match TRBD1. The read terminates 3 residues before the CDR3 end, so the remaining end is supplied by the germline J gene. This CDR3 has 16 amino acids. V lost 6 bases, J lost 1 base, and 7 bases stayed unmatched. Germline lookup yields CDR1 LNHDA and CDR2 SQIVND (reference sequence).

Concerning this clone itself: The read ends 3 residues before the CDR3 terminus; that terminus is restored from the germline J gene. The chain has TRBV2 and TRBJ2-7; TRBD1 matches 7 bases. The CDR3 has 13 amino acids. CDR1 is SNHLY and CDR2 is FYNNEI in the germline V gene. Trimming took 8 bases from V and 0 from J; bases not matched to a gene: 4. Here the CDR3 reads CASDRENSYEQYF. CDR3 DNA (partial): TGTGCCAGCGACAGGGAAAACTCCTACGAG.

CDR3 bases read: TGTGCCAGCAGCGCTGGACTAGCGGCCTACAATGAG. Translated: CASSAGLAAYNE. The full CDR3 is CASSAGLAAYNEYTF. The gene calls are TRBV9 and TRBJ1-2; D remains unclear. The read terminates 3 residues ahead of where the CDR3 ends, so the germline J gene completes it. This CDR3 region has 15 residues. Germline loops: CDR1 SGDLS, CDR2 YYNGEE.

A remark on this clone: The read terminates 3 residues before the CDR3 end, so the remaining end is supplied by the germline J gene. The chain has TRBV6-1 and TRBJ2-7; tentative D call: TRBD1 (5 bases). This CDR3 is 14 amino acids long. V lost 3 bases, J lost 2 bases, and 11 bases lay in between. Germline V gene lookup returns CDR1 MNHNS and CDR2 SASEGT. The covered CDR3 bases are TGTGCCAGCAGTGAGGGGATGGGGCCCTACGAG. It translates to CASSEGMGPYE. The entire CDR3 sequence reads CASSEGMGPYEQYF.

Regarding this clone: The read ends 3 residues early relative to the CDR3; the germline J gene fills the gap. This chain joins TRBV30 and TRBJ2-3, with 12 bases fitting TRBD1. The length of the CDR3 is 13 residues. Per germline, CDR1 GTSNPN and CDR2 SVGIG (reference sequence). CDR3 in amino acids: CACLGQGAQTQYF. The covered CDR3 bases are TGTGCCTGCCTGGGACAGGGGGCGCAGACG.